Listed here are 5 T cell receptor beta chains from one sample, sequenced in a study of blood T cell repertoires in COVID-19. Profiled with immunoSEQ multiplex PCR; TCRdb holds only in-frame clones, not every one. The top ten clones hold under 25% of a sample with over 55,000 clones, about 80% of them seen once. Sequenced input: peripheral blood. All receptors come from a woman aged 55-70 years with acute or convalescent COVID-19.

The V and J genes are TRBV7-9 and TRBJ1-4; TRBD1 is a possible D gene (6 bases). The germline V gene encodes CDR1 SEHNR and CDR2 FQNEAQ (reference sequence). V was trimmed by 2 bases and J by 8 bases, leaving 12 bases between them. The CDR3 is made up of 14 amino acids. CDR3 amino acids: CASSLSITGEKLFF. The CDR3 coding sequence is TGTGCCAGCAGCTTAAGCATCACAGGGGAAAAACTGTTTTTT.

This clone was counted a few times. The rearrangement links TRBV29-1 to TRBJ1-2, with 8 bases that match TRBD1. The CDR3 totals 15 residues. V dropped 7 bases and J dropped 2; count of bases not matched to a gene: 12. Germline V gene data show CDR1 as SQVTM and CDR2 as ANQGSEA. CDR3 sequence reads: CSAVGLDRGNYGYTF. The CDR3 bases are TGCAGCGCCGTCGGGCTCGACAGGGGAAACTATGGCTACACCTTC.

This clone was counted only a few times. The chain has TRBV27 and TRBJ1-2, with D possibly TRBD1 on 6 matching bases. V lost 6 bases to trimming and J lost 4 bases, with 18 bases between them. The germline CDR1 and CDR2 sequences are MNHEY and SMNVEV (reference sequence). This CDR3 contains 15 residues. CDR3 residues: CASRRSQGGGYGYTF. The CDR3 coding sequence is TGTGCCAGCAGGCGGTCACAGGGAGGGGGCTATGGCTACACCTTC.

This chain joins TRBV2 and TRBJ1-1; D remains unclear. CDR1 is SNHLY, CDR2 FYNNEI, per germline. V dropped 8 bases and J dropped 1 base, with 17 bases sitting between them. The CDR3 runs 15 residues. CDR3 nucleotide sequence: TGTGCCAGCTCCCGGGGAGGGCCGAGGAACACTGAAGCTTTCTTT. This encodes CASSRGGPRNTEAFF.

As DNA, the CDR3 is TGCAGTGCCCGCGGTCGGGGCTACACCTTC. This sequence encodes CSARGRGYTF. This chain connects TRBV20-1 to TRBJ1-2; the D is unclear. CDR3 size: 10 residues. Germline loops: CDR1 DFQATT, CDR2 SNEGSKA (reference sequence). Trimming took 6 bases from V and 8 from J, leaving 10 bases between them.